This T cell receptor beta chain was identified in a study of blood T cell repertoires in COVID-19. The data were produced by immunoSEQ multiplex PCR, yet TCRdb's version contains in-frame clones alone and is incomplete. The table lists fewer than 350,000 clones, almost 90% of them singletons. Participants reported their clinical history, and cohort assignment relied on those reports. Within 2 weeks of study entry, exposed participants had contacted a PCR-confirmed or clinician-diagnosed COVID-19 case. The germline V and J ends were trimmed by 0 bases and 5 bases, with 20 bases remaining between them. Germline V CDR1 and CDR2: SGHRS, YFSETQ. The CDR3 has 17 amino acids.

The source material was PBMCs or T cells enriched from blood (not recorded which). The source is a woman aged 25 to 45 who had been exposed to COVID-19. The chain employs TRBV5-1 and TRBJ1-2; no clear D gene. The CDR3 loop reads CASSLASAAQPGYGYTF. Written as DNA, the CDR3 is TGCGCCAGCAGCTTGGCGTCAGCGGCACAACCCGGATATGGCTACACCTTC.